One and the same sample provided the 27 T cell receptor beta chains below, sequenced in a study of T cells in Graves' hyperthyroidism and ophthalmopathy. TCR beta CDR3 regions were amplified from RNA transcripts. The HTBI set primed first-round TCR CDR3 RT-PCR. TCRdb re-analysed the multiplex PCR reads in MiXCR, keeping a single row per CDR3 protein. This table has 300,000 to 450,000 distinct CDR3 sequences, over 10% appearing once. Sequencing was done on a sample of blood. All receptors come from a woman between 18 and 29 years old with Graves' hyperthyroidism.

This clonotype appeared many times. The V call is TRBV6-1, the J call TRBJ1-2; D is unclear. CDR3 length: 15 residues. Germline-derived CDR1 and CDR2 are MNHNS and SASEGT. Trimming removed 0 bases from V and 4 bases from J, with 12 bases in between. Written as DNA, the CDR3 is TGTGCCAGCAGTGAAGCTTTCCGGAGCCTCTATGGCTACACCTTC. It is translated as CASSEAFRSLYGYTF.

This clonotype showed up many times. The chain is built from TRBV28 and TRBJ1-4, with a weak D call TRBD1 (5 bases). This CDR3 has 14 amino acids. Germline V gene sequence: CDR1 MDHEN, CDR2 SYDVKM. The V and J ends lost 6 bases and 9 bases respectively, with 17 bases between them. DNA for the CDR3: TGTGCCAGCAGACCGGGACGTGTACAGCAAAAACTGTTTTTT. Translating gives CASRPGRVQQKLFF.

V usage is TRBV19 and J usage is TRBJ1-4, with TRBD1 matching over 10 bases. This CDR3 region has 13 residues. CDR1 is LNHDA and CDR2 is SQIVND in the germline V gene (reference sequence). After removal of 10 bases from V and 7 bases from J, the junction contained 6 bases not matched to a gene. The CDR3 here is CATLTGGGEKLFF. CDR3 sequence (DNA): TGTGCCACTTTGACAGGGGGCGGTGAAAAACTGTTTTTT.

This clonotype was detected many times. The rearrangement uses TRBV28 and TRBJ2-1; D not resolved. V was cut by 5 bases and J by 9 bases, with 11 bases left in between. CDR1 MDHEN and CDR2 SYDVKM come from the germline V gene. This CDR3 is 12 amino acids long. CDR3 sequence: CASSPSWGEQFF. CDR3 nucleotides: TGTGCCAGCAGTCCATCCTGGGGTGAGCAGTTCTTC.

This clonotype was observed many times. The chain joins TRBV20-1 to TRBJ1-2; no definite D call. V dropped 1 base and J dropped 1 base, with 10 bases sitting between them. CDR1 is DFQATT, CDR2 SNEGSKA, per germline (reference sequence). The CDR3 is 14 residues long. DNA of the CDR3: TGCAGTGCTAGAGGCGGAGACATTAACTATGGCTACACCTTC. Translated: CSARGGDINYGYTF.

This clonotype was detected many times. This chain joins TRBV10-3 and TRBJ2-1, with D possibly called TRBD1 or TRBD2 (5 bases each). This CDR3 spans 18 amino acids. Deletions cut 2 bases from V and 4 bases from J, with 21 bases between. Per the germline V gene, CDR1 is ENHRY and CDR2 is SYGVKD. The CDR3 DNA follows: TGTGCCATCAGTGAGGGTGAGACCGGGACGCGAGGATACAATGAGCAGTTCTTC. This gives the protein CAISEGETGTRGYNEQFF.

At least ten counts were recorded for this clonotype. V is TRBV3-1 and J is TRBJ2-3; D is possibly TRBD2 (6 bases). This CDR3 is built from 14 residues. With 4 bases removed from V and 5 bases from J, the gap between germline ends came to 13 bases. CDR1 is LGHDT, CDR2 YNNKEL, per germline (reference sequence). This CDR3 is CASSPAAGLDTQYF. The CDR3 DNA follows: TGTGCCAGCAGCCCGGCAGCGGGTTTAGATACGCAGTATTTT.

This clonotype was recorded many times. V gene TRBV20-1 combines with J gene TRBJ1-1; 7 nucleotides match TRBD1. Germline CDR1 DFQATT, CDR2 SNEGSKA (reference sequence). V shed 5 bases and J 4 bases; nucleotides not matched to a gene: 16. The CDR3 consists of 16 residues. CDR3 sequence: CSAPPPGQRFFTEAFF. The CDR3 DNA reads as TGCAGTGCTCCCCCGCCGGGACAGCGCTTTTTCACTGAAGCTTTCTTT.

This clonotype appeared many times. The chain has TRBV5-1 and TRBJ1-4, with 10 bases matching TRBD1. Germline CDR1 is SGHRS and CDR2 is YFSETQ. The CDR3 is 14 amino acids. Trimming took 2 bases from V and 6 from J; bases not matched to a gene: 1. The CDR3 here is CASSFGQGDEKLFF. Here the CDR3 DNA reads TGCGCCAGCAGCTTCGGACAGGGGGATGAAAAACTGTTTTTT.

This clonotype was observed at least ten times. V gene TRBV10-3 combines with J gene TRBJ2-7, with 9 positions matching TRBD2. With V trimmed by 8 bases and J by 7 bases, 18 bases remained unmatched. The CDR3 contains 16 residues. Germline loops: CDR1 ENHRY, CDR2 SYGVKD. Written as DNA, the CDR3 is TGTGCCATCGGAGGGGGGAGATTAGCGGGAGTTGGAGAGCAGTACTTC. Protein sequence: CAIGGGRLAGVGEQYF.

This clonotype was recorded many times. V and J are TRBV11-2 and TRBJ2-7, with TRBD1 identical over 7 bases. Unmatched junction bases numbered 9, after V lost 5 bases and J lost 5 bases. The CDR3 is 14 amino acids. CDR1 is SGHAT and CDR2 is FQNNGV in the germline V gene. CDR3 DNA sequence: TGTGCCAGCAGCCCGCTACAGGGGAATAACGAGCAGTACTTC. It is translated as CASSPLQGNNEQYF.

This clonotype was observed a few times. The chain is built from TRBV19 and TRBJ2-7; 7 bases fit TRBD1. This CDR3 comprises 14 residues. The J segment lost 7 bases and the V segment lost 5 bases, leaving 11 bases of the junction unmatched. The germline gives CDR1 LNHDA, CDR2 SQIVND (reference sequence). As DNA, the CDR3 is TGTGCCAGTAGTGTCACCACAGGGGCCGGGGAGCAGTACTTC. This gives the protein CASSVTTGAGEQYF.

This clonotype has ten or more counts. This rearrangement joins TRBV28 to TRBJ2-3; D remains ambiguous. CDR3 length equals 14 residues. The germline V gene encodes CDR1 MDHEN and CDR2 SYDVKM. With 1 base removed from V and 2 bases from J, the gap between germline ends came to 7 bases. CDR3 amino acids: CASSLLPNTDTQYF. The CDR3 DNA sequence: TGTGCCAGCAGTTTATTGCCGAACACAGATACGCAGTATTTT.

This clonotype was counted between two and nine times. The chain carries TRBV19 and TRBJ1-1; D ambiguous. CDR1 is LNHDA, CDR2 SQIVND, per germline (reference sequence). The CDR3 sequence is 15 residues long. V was pared by 1 base and J by 1 base, with 10 bases between. The CDR3 DNA is TGTGCCAGTAGTATAGGAGGAGCGCGGAACACTGAAGCTTTCTTT. Protein product: CASSIGGARNTEAFF.

The gene calls are TRBV6-2 or TRBV6-3 and TRBJ2-1, with a weak D call TRBD1 (6 bases). V was pared by 6 bases and J by 4 bases, with 19 bases between. The CDR3 sequence is 16 residues long. In germline, CDR1 is MNHEY, CDR2 SVGEGT. CDR3 amino acids: CASRLIGGLVYNEQFF. The CDR3 region has the DNA TGTGCCAGCAGATTAATAGGGGGTCTGGTGTACAATGAGCAGTTCTTC.

This clonotype has a count of ten or more. V and J are TRBV20-1 and TRBJ2-7, with a tentative D call TRBD1 (6 bases). V was pared by 2 bases and J by 3 bases, with 11 bases between. The CDR3 runs 13 residues. In germline, CDR1 is DFQATT, CDR2 SNEGSKA (reference sequence). CDR3 coding DNA: TGCAGTGCTAGAATGGACAGCCTCTACGAGCAGTACTTC. It yields the protein CSARMDSLYEQYF.

This clonotype occurred many times. The rearrangement joins TRBV12-3 or TRBV12-4 to TRBJ1-6; D call uncertain. The CDR3 totals 13 residues. V was cut by 0 bases and J by 14 bases, with 11 bases left in between. The CDR3 region has the DNA TGTGCCAGCAGTTTAGCGGGCCGAGGGACCCTCCACTTT. It translates to CASSLAGRGTLHF.

Many counts were recorded for this clonotype. CDR3 amino acids: CSVQGRGTDTQYF. CDR3 nucleotides: TGCAGTGTACAGGGGAGAGGGACAGATACGCAGTATTTT. The rearrangement links TRBV20-1 to TRBJ2-3; TRBD1 agrees at 7 bases. Germline values: CDR1 DFQATT, CDR2 SNEGSKA (reference sequence). CDR3 length equals 13 residues. With 7 bases clipped from V and 3 bases from J, the junction kept 7 bases outside the gene matches.

This clonotype has at least ten counts. The chain's CDR3 is CASSQVTGGNTEAFF. The CDR3 DNA sequence: TGTGCCAGCAGCCAAGTAACGGGCGGAAACACTGAAGCTTTCTTT. The chain has TRBV3-1 and TRBJ1-1; D is uncertain. Trimming stripped 1 base from V and 2 bases from J, with 11 bases between. This CDR3 is 15 amino acids long. Germline values: CDR1 LGHDT, CDR2 YNNKEL (reference sequence).

This clonotype was found a few times. This chain links TRBV11-2 with TRBJ1-3; no firm D call. The CDR3 contains 15 residues. CDR1 and CDR2 (germline): SGHAT, FQNNGV. Trimming removed 4 bases at V and 0 bases at J, with 10 bases between. Here the CDR3 reads CASSSTLNSGNTIYF. The CDR3 nucleotides are TGTGCCAGCAGCTCGACTCTTAACTCTGGAAACACCATATATTTT.

The chain joins TRBV15 to TRBJ1-3; D remains ambiguous. The ends were cut back, 0 bases at V and 3 bases at J, with 6 bases in the middle. Per the germline V gene, CDR1 is LNHNV and CDR2 is YYDKDF (reference sequence). The length of the CDR3 is 14 residues. The CDR3 here is CATSRDFGGNTIYF. The DNA of the CDR3 is TGTGCCACCAGCAGAGATTTTGGTGGAAACACCATATATTTT.

V is TRBV15 and J is TRBJ2-7; D unclear. The CDR3 contains 16 residues. The germline gives CDR1 LNHNV, CDR2 YYDKDF (reference sequence). Between the trimmed V and J ends, which lost 0 bases and 0 bases, there was a span of 12 bases. This CDR3 reads CATSRDRQVGSYEQYF. As DNA, the CDR3 is TGTGCCACCAGCAGAGATCGACAAGTGGGCTCCTACGAGCAGTACTTC.

The chain has TRBV7-9 and TRBJ2-7; D is possibly TRBD1 (6 bases). V shed 7 bases and J shed 4 bases, with 14 bases lying between them. This CDR3 is built from 13 residues. CDR1 and CDR2 from the germline V gene are SEHNR and FQNEAQ (reference sequence). The CDR3 DNA is TGTGCCAGCAACGGACAGCTGGGGTACGAGCAGTACTTC. Translated: CASNGQLGYEQYF.

This clonotype showed up just once. Sequence at one end of the junction differs from germline and may be a read error. This chain connects TRBV6-2 or TRBV6-3 to TRBJ1-6; no reliable D call. Per the germline V gene, CDR1 is MNHEY and CDR2 is SVGEGT. The CDR3 sequence is 14 residues long. CDR3 amino acids: CAGSYYPDLLALHF. The CDR3 DNA reads TGTGCCGGCAGTTATTACCCCGACTTGTTGGCCCTCCACTTT.

This clonotype was observed many times. CDR3 residues: CASSLNEQYF. As DNA, the CDR3 is TGTGCCAGCAGTTTAAACGAGCAGTACTTC. The chain joins TRBV12-3 or TRBV12-4 to TRBJ2-7; D gene uncertain. Between the trimmed V and J ends, which lost 2 bases and 5 bases, there was a span of 1 base. This CDR3 is 10 amino acids long.

This clonotype was counted many times. The V call is TRBV24-1, the J call TRBJ1-5, with D perhaps TRBD1 (5 bases). Germline assignment: CDR1 KGHDR and CDR2 SFDVKD. Trimming removed 5 bases at V and 3 bases at J, with 16 bases between. The CDR3 loop spans 16 amino acids. The CDR3 DNA follows: TGTGCCACCAGTGCCTCCATGGCAGGGTACAATCAGCCCCAGCATTTT. It codes for CATSASMAGYNQPQHF.

V is TRBV19 and J is TRBJ1-5; weak D call: TRBD1 (5 bases). Trimming removed 8 bases at V and 7 bases at J, with 15 bases between. The CDR3 has 13 residues. CDR1 is LNHDA, CDR2 SQIVND, per germline (reference sequence). CDR3 nucleotide sequence: TGTGCCAGTGGGGACCTTCTCCCCCAGCCCCAGCATTTT. Translated: CASGDLLPQPQHF.